These 7 T cell receptor beta chains came from one sample sequenced in a study of OX40 agonist ivuxolimab in advanced cancers. This table comes from immunoSEQ multiplex PCR, and its TCRdb copy is limited to in-frame clones, with some not included. The data show under 95,000 clones, about 84% seen once. Sequences were derived from CD4+ or CD8+ T cells sorted from blood, sampled in a trial of the OX40 agonist ivuxolimab. Receptors originate from an adult with an advanced solid tumor such as melanoma, head and neck, liver or kidney cancer.

This chain uses TRBV2 with TRBJ1-4; a possible D gene is TRBD1 (5 bases). CDR3 length: 15 amino acids. V lost 5 bases to trimming and J lost 6 bases, with 16 bases between them. Looked up from germline, CDR1 is SNHLY and CDR2 is FYNNEI. The chain's CDR3 is CASSRTGTEYEKLFF. The CDR3 DNA sequence: TGTGCCAGCAGTCGAACCGGGACGGAATATGAAAAACTGTTTTTT.

The chain combines TRBV11-2 with TRBJ2-1; D not certain. The CDR3 has 13 amino acids. The germline V gene has CDR1 SGHAT and CDR2 FQNNGV. With 0 bases removed from V and 7 bases from J, the gap between germline ends came to 7 bases. CDR3 sequence (DNA): TGTGCCAGCAGCTTAGATCAGTCGAATGAGCAGTTCTTC. Protein: CASSLDQSNEQFF.

The chain has TRBV7-6 and TRBJ2-2, with TRBD1 matching 10 bases. The V and J ends lost 5 bases and 4 bases, in that order; junction bases with no gene match: 7. The CDR3 loop spans 16 amino acids. The germline V gene encodes CDR1 SGHVS and CDR2 FNYEAQ. The CDR3 DNA reads TGTGCCAGCAGCGACAGGGGGCGTGAGGGCACCGGGGAGCTGTTTTTT. Translated, it gives CASSDRGREGTGELFF.

This clone was counted only a few times. This chain joins TRBV2 and TRBJ2-3, with 9 bases fitting TRBD2. Germline values: CDR1 SNHLY, CDR2 FYNNEI. V lost 2 bases, J lost 3 bases, and 3 bases stayed unmatched. The CDR3 extends over 15 amino acids. The CDR3 nucleotides read TGTGCCAGCAGTGAAAGCGGGAGGATAACAGATACGCAGTATTTT. Translation: CASSESGRITDTQYF.

This clone was observed once. This sequence joins TRBV6-5 and TRBJ1-4, with D maybe TRBD1 (5 bases). This CDR3 is 14 amino acids long. The V end was cut by 6 bases, the J end by 8 bases, with 16 bases between. Germline lookup yields CDR1 MNHEY and CDR2 SVGAGI. CDR3 sequence (DNA): TGTGCCAGCAGCAGGGCTTCCTCCGGCGAAAAACTGTTTTTT. Its translation: CASSRASSGEKLFF.

V is TRBV7-3 and J is TRBJ2-7; D may be TRBD2 (6 bases). The CDR3 has 12 residues. Germline V lookup: CDR1 SGHTA, CDR2 FQGTGA. V was clipped by 0 bases and J by 10 bases, with 10 bases between them. This CDR3 reads CASSLTGGSQYF. CDR3 DNA sequence: TGTGCCAGCAGCTTAACCGGGGGTTCCCAGTACTTC.

The CDR3 region has the DNA TGTGCCAGCAGCTGGGACACTGGGTTCTCACCCCTCCACTTT. Translation gives CASSWDTGFSPLHF. The genes are TRBV5-4 and TRBJ1-6, with D possibly matching TRBD1 (6 bases). The V and J ends lost 3 bases and 10 bases respectively, with 14 bases between them. The CDR3 is 14 residues long. Germline V gives CDR1 SGHNT, CDR2 YYREEE (reference sequence).